The TCR beta chain described here comes from a study of T cells in Graves' hyperthyroidism and ophthalmopathy. What was amplified from RNA transcripts were TCR beta CDR3 regions. Initially, a first-round RT-PCR of the TCR CDR3 employed the HTBI primer set. MiXCR was run by TCRdb on the multiplex PCR reads, yielding one entry per CDR3 protein. The data show about 700,000 distinct CDR3 sequences, with just under 45% seen just once and under 8.5% held by the top ten. Germline CDR1 ENHRY, CDR2 SYGVKD. CDR3 length: 17 residues. V dropped 11 bases and J dropped 5 bases, with 30 bases sitting between them. The clonotype comes from an adult man with Graves' disease, either hyperthyroidism or ophthalmopathy (not recorded which). V and J are TRBV10-3 and TRBJ2-5; D is possibly TRBD1 or TRBD2 (5 bases each). Sequences were obtained from peripheral blood or thyroid tissue (not recorded which). DNA of the CDR3: TGTGCCTGGAGTATGGCCGGGGCACGACGGTTTTTGGAGACCCAGTACTTC. Protein product: CAWSMAGARRFLETQYF.